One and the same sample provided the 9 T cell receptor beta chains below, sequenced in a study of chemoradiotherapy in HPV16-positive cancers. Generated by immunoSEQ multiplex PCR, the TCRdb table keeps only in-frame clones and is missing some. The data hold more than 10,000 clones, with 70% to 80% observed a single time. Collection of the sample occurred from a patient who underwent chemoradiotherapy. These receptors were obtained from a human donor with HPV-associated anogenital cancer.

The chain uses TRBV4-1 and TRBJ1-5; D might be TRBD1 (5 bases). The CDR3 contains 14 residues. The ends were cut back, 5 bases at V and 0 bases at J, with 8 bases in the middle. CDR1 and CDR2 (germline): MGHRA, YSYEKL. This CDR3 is CASSGTGSNQPQHF. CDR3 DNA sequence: TGCGCCAGCAGCGGGACGGGTAGCAATCAGCCCCAGCATTTT.

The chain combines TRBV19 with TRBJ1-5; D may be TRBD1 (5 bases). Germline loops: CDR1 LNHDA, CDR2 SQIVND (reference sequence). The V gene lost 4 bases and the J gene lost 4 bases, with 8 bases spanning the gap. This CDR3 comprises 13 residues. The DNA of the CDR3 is TGTGCCAGTAGTAGCAGGGTAAATCAGCCCCAGCATTTT. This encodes CASSSRVNQPQHF.

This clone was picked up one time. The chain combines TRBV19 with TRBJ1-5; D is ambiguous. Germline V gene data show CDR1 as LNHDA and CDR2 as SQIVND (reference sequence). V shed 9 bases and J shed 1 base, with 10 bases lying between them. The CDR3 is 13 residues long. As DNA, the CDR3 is TGTGCCAGCCAATGGACGAGCAATCAGCCCCAGCATTTT. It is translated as CASQWTSNQPQHF.

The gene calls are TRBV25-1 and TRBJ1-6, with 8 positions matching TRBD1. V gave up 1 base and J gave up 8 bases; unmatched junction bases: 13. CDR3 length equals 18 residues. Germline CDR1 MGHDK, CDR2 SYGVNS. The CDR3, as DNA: TGTGCCAGCAGTGAATGGGGCAGGGGGCAATTATTTGATTCACCCCTCCACTTT. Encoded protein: CASSEWGRGQLFDSPLHF.

The CDR3 coding sequence is TGTGCCAGCAGCATTGACAGCATACTAACCTACGAGCAGTACTTC. This codes for CASSIDSILTYEQYF. This sequence joins TRBV11-2 and TRBJ2-7; the D gene is possibly TRBD1 (5 bases). V dropped 5 bases and J dropped 2 bases, with 16 bases sitting between them. The CDR3 is made up of 15 amino acids. Germline CDR1 reads SGHAT; CDR2 reads FQNNGV.

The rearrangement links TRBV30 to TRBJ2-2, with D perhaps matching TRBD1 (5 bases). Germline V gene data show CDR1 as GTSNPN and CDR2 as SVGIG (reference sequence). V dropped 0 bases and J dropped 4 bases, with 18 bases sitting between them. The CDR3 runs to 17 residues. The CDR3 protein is CAWSVQERFVGTGELFF. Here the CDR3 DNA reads TGTGCCTGGAGTGTACAGGAACGATTTGTGGGCACCGGGGAGCTGTTTTTT.

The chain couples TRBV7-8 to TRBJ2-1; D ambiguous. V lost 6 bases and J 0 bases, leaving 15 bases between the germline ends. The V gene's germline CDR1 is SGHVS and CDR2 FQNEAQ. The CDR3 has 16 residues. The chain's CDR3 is CASSLNLVSSYNEQFF. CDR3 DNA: TGTGCCAGCAGTCTAAATCTGGTGAGCTCCTACAATGAGCAGTTCTTC.

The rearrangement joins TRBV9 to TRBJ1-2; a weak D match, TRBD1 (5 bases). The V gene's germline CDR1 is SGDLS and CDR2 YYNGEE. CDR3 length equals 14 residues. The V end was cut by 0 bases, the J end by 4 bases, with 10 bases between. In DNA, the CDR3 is TGTGCCAGCAGCGTAGGACAGACCTCCTATGGCTACACCTTC. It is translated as CASSVGQTSYGYTF.

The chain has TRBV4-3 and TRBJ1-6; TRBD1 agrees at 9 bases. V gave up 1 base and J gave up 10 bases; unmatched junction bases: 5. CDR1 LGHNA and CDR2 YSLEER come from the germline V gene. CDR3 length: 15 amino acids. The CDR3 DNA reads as TGCGCCAGCAGCCAAGGGGACAGGGAGGGCTCACCCCTCCACTTT. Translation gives CASSQGDREGSPLHF.